What follows describes a single TCR beta chain. Its antigen remains unknown. This record belongs to a study of cytomegalovirus exposure and HLA in healthy donors. Overall study results and limits: When a later analysis was performed, an Asian-associated ancestry cluster reportedly had fewer N-insertions than the 666-donor mean.

Germline lookup yields CDR1 SEHNR and CDR2 FQNEAQ (reference sequence). With V trimmed by 5 bases and J by 6 bases, 9 bases remained unmatched. This CDR3 has 15 residues. Primers included in the PCR were 60 Vbeta and 13 Jbeta primers. Profiled with immunoSEQ multiplex PCR; TCRdb holds only in-frame clones, not every one. The sample holds over 110,000 clones; about 80% are singletons and the top ten take around a tenth. The material sequenced was PBMCs. The chain couples TRBV7-9 to TRBJ2-7; 11 bases match TRBD2. The receptor comes from a woman aged 55-75 years in good health and CMV-seropositive. CDR3 amino acids: CASSIPLAGAGEQYF. In nucleotides, the CDR3 is TGTGCCAGCAGCATACCACTAGCGGGAGCAGGCGAGCAGTACTTC.